This T cell receptor (beta chain) is drawn from a study of blood T cell repertoires in COVID-19. About the study: Donors in the United States, Italy and Spain gave samples during acute or convalescent COVID-19. The cDNA or gDNA used as material had been derived from T cells, B-cell-depleted T cells, or PBMCs.

Generated by immunoSEQ multiplex PCR, the TCRdb table keeps only in-frame clones and is missing some. Among 200,000 to 250,000 clones listed, roughly 85% were seen once. Enrollment of patients from Seattle took place during active infection, with longitudinal follow-up. CDR1 MNHEY and CDR2 SMNVEV come from the germline V gene (reference sequence). The CDR3 consists of 16 residues. J lost 7 bases, V lost 5 bases, and 14 bases had no gene match. The chain recombines TRBV27 with TRBJ2-5; 9 bases match TRBD1. The specimen was peripheral blood. This receptor was identified in a middle-aged man with COVID-19, enrolled during active disease. CDR3 amino acids: CASSTSKQGAGGTQYF. The CDR3 DNA sequence: TGTGCCAGCAGTACTTCTAAACAGGGGGCGGGTGGGACCCAGTACTTC.